The rows below give T cell receptor beta chains drawn from one sample of a study of T cell responses to AZD1222 COVID-19 vaccine. The repertoire was sequenced with immunoSEQ multiplex PCR; TCRdb's copy has only in-frame clones and lacks some. The repertoire consists of 130,000 or so clones, with 89% occurring once and the leading ten covering approximately 9.4%. Sequenced here: peripheral blood, sampled 28 days after the second AZD1222 dose. These TCRs come from an adult who received the AZD1222 COVID-19 vaccine. Both conserved end residues are part of each CDR3. D genes are given only for firm matches. A row's size may be missing; if present it is once, few, many or a size class.

D: -
size: -
J: TRBJ1-2
V: TRBV30
CDR3: CAWSVSGGYTF
DNA: TGTGCCTGGAGTGTGTCGGGAGGCTACACCTTC

D: TRBD2
size: -
J: TRBJ2-1
V: TRBV7-2
CDR3: CASSLDSGSNEQFF
DNA: TGTGCCAGCAGCTTAGATAGCGGGAGCAATGAGCAGTTCTTC

D: TRBD1
size: -
J: TRBJ1-4
V: TRBV9
CDR3: CAICGQENEKLFF
DNA: TGTGCCATCTGCGGACAGGAGAATGAAAAACTGTTTTTT

D: -
size: -
J: TRBJ1-1
V: TRBV30
CDR3: CAWSVMGLNTEAFF
DNA: TGTGCCTGGAGTGTAATGGGGTTGAACACTGAAGCTTTCTTT

D: -
size: -
J: TRBJ1-4
V: TRBV7-2
CDR3: CASSLAFGQTGREKLFF
DNA: TGTGCCAGCAGCTTAGCGTTCGGACAGACGGGGCGGGAAAAACTGTTTTTT

D: -
size: -
J: TRBJ2-1
V: TRBV7-9
CDR3: CASSLLALLNEQFF
DNA: TGTGCCAGCAGCTTACTAGCCCTCCTCAATGAGCAGTTCTTC

D: -
size: -
J: TRBJ1-4
V: TRBV6-1
CDR3: CASSDDRLNPKLFF
DNA: TGTGCCAGCAGTGATGACAGGTTGAACCCAAAACTGTTTTTT

D: -
size: -
J: TRBJ1-2
V: TRBV18
CDR3: CASSPVDNYGYTF
DNA: TGTGCCAGCTCACCCGTCGATAACTATGGCTACACCTTC

D: TRBD2
size: -
J: TRBJ2-3
V: TRBV30
CDR3: CGWSGGRADTQYF
DNA: TGTGGCTGGAGTGGGGGGAGGGCAGATACGCAGTATTTT

D: TRBD1
size: -
J: TRBJ2-3
V: TRBV15
CDR3: CATSRRQGEDTQYF
DNA: TGTGCCACCAGCAGACGACAGGGGGAAGATACGCAGTATTTT

D: -
size: -
J: TRBJ2-2
V: TRBV11-2
CDR3: CASSSQRTNTGELFF
DNA: TGTGCCAGCAGCTCGCAGCGGACGAACACCGGGGAGCTGTTTTTT

D: -
size: few
J: TRBJ1-1
V: TRBV2
CDR3: CASSTDSNTEAFF
DNA: TGTGCCAGCAGTACTGACAGCAACACTGAAGCTTTCTTT

D: TRBD2
size: -
J: TRBJ2-1
V: TRBV9
CDR3: CASSPGTSGGAYNEQFF
DNA: TGTGCCAGCAGCCCCGGGACTAGCGGGGGCGCCTACAATGAGCAGTTCTTC

D: TRBD1
size: -
J: TRBJ1-1
V: TRBV5-1
CDR3: CASNPGQGYTEAFF
DNA: TGCGCCAGCAATCCGGGACAGGGGTACACTGAAGCTTTCTTT

D: TRBD2
size: -
J: TRBJ2-1
V: TRBV5-1
CDR3: CASSPRTSGVYNEQFF
DNA: TGCGCCAGCAGCCCCCGGACTAGCGGGGTTTACAATGAGCAGTTCTTC

D: -
size: -
J: TRBJ1-1
V: TRBV18
CDR3: CASSPPSAAGAFF
DNA: TGTGCCAGCTCACCACCGTCGGCAGCTGGAGCTTTCTTT

D: -
size: -
J: TRBJ2-3
V: TRBV3-1/TRBV3-2
CDR3: CASSHQTDTQYF
DNA: TGTGCCAGCAGCCACCAAACAGATACGCAGTATTTT

D: -
size: -
J: TRBJ1-2
V: TRBV5-1
CDR3: CASTSGPRDYGYTF
DNA: TGCGCCAGCACCTCCGGCCCGCGCGATTATGGCTACACCTTC

D: -
size: -
J: TRBJ1-5
V: TRBV29-1
CDR3: CSVEDLDSNQPQHF
DNA: TGCAGCGTTGAAGATTTGGATAGCAATCAGCCCCAGCATTTT

D: -
size: few
J: TRBJ2-3
V: TRBV11-2
CDR3: CASSFRTDTQYF
DNA: TGTGCCAGCAGCTTTCGGACAGATACGCAGTATTTT

D: -
size: -
J: TRBJ1-1
V: TRBV29-1
CDR3: CSVGKSRNTEAFF
DNA: TGCAGCGTTGGAAAGAGCCGGAACACTGAAGCTTTCTTT

D: -
size: once
J: TRBJ1-6
V: TRBV25-1
CDR3: CASAPLGQYNSPLHF
DNA: TGTGCCAGCGCGCCGCTCGGACAGTATAATTCACCCCTCCACTTT

D: -
size: -
J: TRBJ1-3
V: TRBV7-7
CDR3: CASSLDQTSGNTIYF
DNA: TGTGCTAGCAGCTTAGACCAGACCTCTGGAAACACCATATATTTT

D: -
size: -
J: TRBJ1-5
V: TRBV6-6
CDR3: CASSRIGGPGNQPQHF
DNA: TGTGCCAGCAGCCGAATAGGGGGGCCGGGGAATCAGCCCCAGCATTTT

D: TRBD1
size: -
J: TRBJ2-7
V: TRBV4-2
CDR3: CASSFTTTGTGKFYEQYF
DNA: TGTGCCAGCAGCTTCACGACGACCGGGACAGGGAAATTCTACGAGCAGTACTTC

D: -
size: -
J: TRBJ1-2
V: TRBV19
CDR3: CAIQTGYGYTF
DNA: TGTGCCATCCAGACGGGCTATGGCTACACCTTC

D: -
size: -
J: TRBJ2-1
V: TRBV10-3
CDR3: CAISESGGGFLEQFF
DNA: TGTGCCATCAGTGAGTCGGGGGGAGGCTTTCTTGAGCAGTTCTTC

D: TRBD2
size: -
J: TRBJ2-5
V: TRBV5-1
CDR3: CASSSGLAGGPGETQYF
DNA: TGCGCCAGCAGCTCGGGACTAGCGGGAGGGCCTGGTGAGACCCAGTACTTC

D: -
size: -
J: TRBJ1-4
V: TRBV10-1
CDR3: CASSAGRGEKLFF
DNA: TGCGCCAGCAGTGCAGGGAGGGGCGAAAAACTGTTTTTT

D: -
size: once
J: TRBJ2-1
V: TRBV27
CDR3: CASSLSLTPYNEQFF
DNA: TGTGCCAGCAGTTTATCACTCACCCCCTACAATGAGCAGTTCTTC

D: TRBD1
size: few
J: TRBJ2-7
V: TRBV7-9
CDR3: CASSATGGYEQYF
DNA: TGTGCCAGCAGCGCCACAGGGGGTTACGAGCAGTACTTC

D: -
size: -
J: TRBJ1-3
V: TRBV12-3/TRBV12-4
CDR3: CASSTTGRNTIYF
DNA: TGTGCCAGCAGTACCACAGGGAGAAACACCATATATTTT

D: -
size: -
J: TRBJ1-2
V: TRBV6-2/TRBV6-3
CDR3: CASSYVNYGYTF
DNA: TGTGCCAGCAGTTACGTCAACTATGGCTACACCTTC

D: -
size: -
J: TRBJ1-6
V: TRBV5-1
CDR3: CASSRDLYNSPLHF
DNA: TGCGCCAGCAGCCGAGACCTCTATAATTCACCCCTCCACTTT

D: TRBD1
size: few
J: TRBJ1-1
V: TRBV15
CDR3: CATSRGGGTDQAFF
DNA: TGTGCCACCAGCAGAGGGGGGGGGACAGATCAAGCTTTCTTT

D: -
size: -
J: TRBJ1-5
V: TRBV6-5
CDR3: CASSTTGLNQPQHF
DNA: TGTGCCAGCAGCACCACGGGCCTAAATCAGCCCCAGCATTTT

D: -
size: -
J: TRBJ1-4
V: TRBV11-2
CDR3: CASSLGAGSGEKLFF
DNA: TGTGCCAGCAGCTTAGGGGCAGGGAGTGGCGAAAAACTGTTTTTT

D: -
size: -
J: TRBJ2-5
V: TRBV2
CDR3: CASSLYQGETQYF
DNA: TGTGCCAGCAGTTTATACCAGGGGGAGACCCAGTACTTC

D: -
size: -
J: TRBJ1-1
V: TRBV10-1
CDR3: CASQRGQSNTEAFF
DNA: TGCGCCAGCCAAAGAGGACAGTCGAACACTGAAGCTTTCTTT

D: -
size: -
J: TRBJ1-4
V: TRBV10-1
CDR3: CASPERGVGEKLFF
DNA: TGCGCCAGCCCAGAGAGGGGGGTAGGGGAAAAACTGTTTTTT

D: TRBD1
size: -
J: TRBJ1-1
V: TRBV7-9
CDR3: CASSPKGQLNTEAFF
DNA: TGTGCCAGCAGCCCCAAGGGACAGTTGAACACTGAAGCTTTCTTT

D: -
size: -
J: TRBJ1-2
V: TRBV6-5
CDR3: CASRDGANYGYTF
DNA: TGTGCCAGCAGGGACGGAGCTAACTATGGCTACACCTTC

D: -
size: -
J: TRBJ2-7
V: TRBV7-9
CDR3: CASSLGGSRSSYEQYF
DNA: TGTGCCAGCAGCTTAGGCGGCTCCCGGAGCTCCTACGAGCAGTACTTC

D: TRBD2
size: -
J: TRBJ2-5
V: TRBV7-2
CDR3: CASSSGLAGSETQYF
DNA: TGTGCCAGCAGCTCAGGACTAGCGGGGTCTGAGACCCAGTACTTC

D: -
size: -
J: TRBJ1-4
V: TRBV2
CDR3: CASSDLGFNEKLFF
DNA: TGTGCCAGCAGTGATTTAGGGTTTAATGAAAAACTGTTTTTT

D: -
size: -
J: TRBJ1-2
V: TRBV2
CDR3: CASSELGLYGYTF
DNA: TGTGCCAGCAGTGAATTGGGCCTCTACGGCTACACCTTC

D: -
size: few
J: TRBJ2-1
V: TRBV5-6
CDR3: CASSFDPGPYNEQFF
DNA: TGTGCCAGCAGCTTTGACCCCGGACCATACAATGAGCAGTTCTTC

D: -
size: -
J: TRBJ1-6
V: TRBV18
CDR3: CASSPPGVYSPLHF
DNA: TGTGCCAGCTCACCACCAGGGGTCTATTCACCCCTCCACTTT

D: -
size: -
J: TRBJ1-1
V: TRBV6-4
CDR3: CASSAGRLNTEAFF
DNA: TGTGCCAGCAGCGCGGGACGGTTGAACACTGAAGCTTTCTTT

D: -
size: -
J: TRBJ1-2
V: TRBV18
CDR3: CASSSRVGGYTF
DNA: TGTGCCAGCTCATCCAGGGTTGGCGGCTACACCTTC

D: -
size: -
J: TRBJ2-5
V: TRBV6-2/TRBV6-3
CDR3: CASSSGVQRLGRETQYF
DNA: TGTGCCAGCAGTTCGGGCGTTCAGCGGTTGGGCCGAGAGACCCAGTACTTC

D: -
size: -
J: TRBJ1-2
V: TRBV18
CDR3: CASSPDPNYGYTF
DNA: TGTGCCAGCTCACCGGACCCAAACTATGGCTACACCTTC

D: -
size: -
J: TRBJ2-1
V: TRBV6-5
CDR3: CASSPGRSSYNEQFF
DNA: TGTGCCAGCAGTCCCGGACGGAGCTCCTACAATGAGCAGTTCTTC

D: TRBD1
size: -
J: TRBJ2-7
V: TRBV6-5
CDR3: CASSPHRQGSEQYF
DNA: TGTGCCAGCAGTCCTCATCGACAGGGTTCCGAGCAGTACTTC

D: -
size: -
J: TRBJ1-2
V: TRBV5-1
CDR3: CASRQALGTLYGYTF
DNA: TGCGCCAGCAGACAGGCACTGGGCACACTCTATGGCTACACCTTC

D: -
size: -
J: TRBJ1-1
V: TRBV2
CDR3: CASSDGGEAFF
DNA: TGTGCCAGCAGTGACGGAGGTGAAGCTTTCTTT

D: -
size: -
J: TRBJ1-6
V: TRBV12-5
CDR3: CASSSSPGSYNSPLHF
DNA: TGTGCTAGCTCATCCTCTCCGGGCTCCTATAATTCACCCCTCCACTTT